Below, 14 T cell receptor beta chains from the same sample are listed, as sequenced in a study of blood T cell repertoires in COVID-19. Some clones are missing from TCRdb's copy, which holds only in-frame ones; the method was immunoSEQ multiplex PCR. The sample has more than 50,000 clones, roughly 85% seen once. The sequencing input was peripheral blood. Receptors were obtained from a human donor in a cohort sampled during active COVID-19.

This clone was recorded only once. CDR3 amino acids: CASSQEAVYGYTF. The DNA for the CDR3 is TGTGCCAGCAGCCAAGAGGCAGTCTATGGCTACACCTTC. The J gene is TRBJ1-2, the V gene TRBV3-1 (or the pseudogene TRBV3-2); D remains ambiguous. CDR3 size: 13 residues. The V end lost 0 bases, the J end lost 4 bases, and 6 bases lay between the germline ends. Per the germline V gene, CDR1 is LGHDT and CDR2 is YNNKEL (reference sequence).

This chain links TRBV9 with TRBJ2-3; TRBD2 is a possible D gene (5 bases). V lost 3 bases and J 5 bases, leaving 7 bases between the germline ends. CDR1 and CDR2 from the germline V gene are SGDLS and YYNGEE. The CDR3 is made up of 12 amino acids. In DNA form, the CDR3 reads TGTGCCAGCAGCGCAAGCGGAGATACGCAGTATTTT. As protein: CASSASGDTQYF.

The rearrangement uses TRBV6-4 and TRBJ2-1; 10 nucleotides agree with TRBD2. The CDR3 has 14 amino acids. With V trimmed by 2 bases and J by 6 bases, 1 base remained unmatched. Looked up from germline, CDR1 is MRHNA and CDR2 is SNTAGT. The DNA of the CDR3 is TGTGCCAGCAGTGACGAGCGGGGGGGCAATGAGCAGTTCTTC. This codes for CASSDERGGNEQFF.

This clone has just one count. The genes are TRBV6-1 and TRBJ1-2; TRBD1 is a possible D gene (6 bases). CDR3 length equals 17 residues. V was trimmed by 3 bases and J by 4 bases, leaving 21 bases between them. Germline loops: CDR1 MNHNS, CDR2 SASEGT. CDR3 DNA: TGTGCCAGCAGTGACGCGGGGGGCAGGGGAGGGGTCTATGGCTACACCTTC. Translation: CASSDAGGRGGVYGYTF.

This chain links TRBV5-4 with TRBJ2-7; 7 positions match TRBD1. Losses at the gene ends were 4 bases for V and 2 bases for J; bases not matched to a gene: 9. The CDR3 has 15 amino acids. The germline V gene encodes CDR1 SGHNT and CDR2 YYREEE (reference sequence). This chain's CDR3 is CASSQPTGATYEQYF. The DNA for the CDR3 is TGTGCCAGCAGCCAACCCACAGGGGCCACCTACGAGCAGTACTTC.

This chain links TRBV11-2 with TRBJ2-1; D not certain. Trimming pared 5 bases from V and 4 bases from J, leaving 9 bases between. The CDR3 extends over 13 amino acids. Germline CDR1 and CDR2: SGHAT and FQNNGV. For the CDR3, the DNA is TGTGCCAGCAGCAGAGCTAGGTACAATGAGCAGTTCTTC. It is translated as CASSRARYNEQFF.

This chain uses TRBV5-1 with TRBJ2-1; 14 bases map to TRBD2. This CDR3 is 15 amino acids long. J was trimmed by 6 bases and V by 3 bases; bases with no gene match: 2. CDR1 is SGHRS, CDR2 YFSETQ, per germline. CDR3 coding DNA: TGCGCCAGCAGCTCGGGACTAGCGGGGGCCAATGAGCAGTTCTTC. Protein product: CASSSGLAGANEQFF.

This chain links TRBV7-8 with TRBJ2-3; 11 bases fit TRBD1. Germline V gene data show CDR1 as SGHVS and CDR2 as FQNEAQ. V gave up 4 bases and J gave up 6 bases; unmatched junction bases: 9. This CDR3 contains 16 residues. CDR3 sequence reads: CASSSRRDRGWDTQYF. The CDR3 DNA is TGTGCCAGCAGCTCAAGACGGGACAGGGGGTGGGATACGCAGTATTTT.

V and J are TRBV30 and TRBJ1-2; TRBD1 matches at 7 bases. Germline CDR1 reads GTSNPN; CDR2 reads SVGIG (reference sequence). CDR3 length: 15 amino acids. J gave up 0 bases and V 3 bases, and 7 bases lay outside the gene matches. In nucleotides, the CDR3 is TGTGCCTGGAGCGCGTTGACAGGGTCTAACTATGGCTACACCTTC. It encodes CAWSALTGSNYGYTF.

This rearrangement joins TRBV14 to TRBJ2-7; 7 bases line up with TRBD1. The CDR3 runs 15 residues. Losses at the gene ends were 1 base for V and 0 bases for J; bases not matched to a gene: 3. CDR1 SGHDN and CDR2 FVKESK come from the germline V gene. DNA for the CDR3: TGTGCCAGCAGCCAAGTCAGGGGGAGCTCCTACGAGCAGTACTTC. Encoded protein: CASSQVRGSSYEQYF.

The rearrangement joins TRBV10-1 to TRBJ1-1, with D maybe TRBD1 (5 bases). V lost 4 bases and J lost 7, with 7 bases in between. Germline CDR1 is WNHNN and CDR2 is SYGVQD (reference sequence). The CDR3 is made up of 11 amino acids. CDR3 sequence (DNA): TGCGCCAGCAGTGCTAGGGGTGAAGCTTTCTTT. Translating it yields CASSARGEAFF.

The CDR3 protein is CASSQGQGYTDTQYF. CDR3 DNA: TGTGCCAGCAGCCAGGGACAGGGATACACAGATACGCAGTATTTT. The chain recombines TRBV7-7 with TRBJ2-3, with 9 positions matching TRBD1. The germline V gene encodes CDR1 SSHAT and CDR2 FNYEAQ (reference sequence). The CDR3 length is 15 residues. V dropped 5 bases and J dropped 2; count of bases not matched to a gene: 5.

The rearrangement uses TRBV7-8 and TRBJ2-5; 13 bases agree with TRBD2. V was clipped by 1 base and J by 1 base; unmatched bases: 0. This CDR3 region has 16 residues. In germline, CDR1 is SGHVS, CDR2 FQNEAQ. The chain's CDR3 is CASSLGTSGGQETQYF. The CDR3 DNA follows: TGTGCCAGCAGCTTAGGGACTAGCGGGGGCCAAGAGACCCAGTACTTC.

The chain combines TRBV24-1 with TRBJ2-1; 10 nucleotides agree with TRBD2. The V and J ends lost 3 bases and 3 bases, in that order; junction bases with no gene match: 4. Germline CDR1 reads KGHDR; CDR2 reads SFDVKD. CDR3 length: 16 amino acids. The CDR3, as DNA: TGTGCCACCAGTGATCCCTCTAGCGGGGGCTACAATGAGCAGTTCTTC. This encodes CATSDPSSGGYNEQFF.